This T cell receptor (beta chain) was documented in a study of T cells in Graves' hyperthyroidism and ophthalmopathy. Patients were excluded because of uncontrolled infection, other autoimmune disease, pregnancy or lactation. This CDR3 has 14 residues. V lost 7 bases, J lost 0 bases, and 13 bases lay in between. Germline V CDR1 and CDR2: MDHEN, SYDVKM. TCR beta CDR3 region amplification was performed from RNA transcripts. TCR CDR3 underwent first-round RT-PCR with the HTBI primer set. From the multiplex PCR reads, TCRdb called clonotypes with MiXCR, one entry per CDR3 protein. This sample has approximately 700,000 distinct CDR3 sequences; about 17% occur once, and the top ten carry under 9.5%. This clonotype was seen many times.

Sequences were obtained from blood. This clonotype was obtained from a man aged 18-30 years with Graves' hyperthyroidism. V gene TRBV28 combines with J gene TRBJ2-7, with D unresolved. The CDR3: CASITPLGSYEQYF. The CDR3 DNA reads TGTGCCAGCATCACCCCCCTCGGCTCCTACGAGCAGTACTTC. Based on the CDR3 plus reference TRBV28 and TRBJ2-7, the full variable domain is DVKVTQSSRYLVKRTGEKVFLECVQDMDHENMFWYRQDPGLGLRLIYFSYDVKMKEKGDIPEGYSVSREKKERFSLILESASTNQTSMYLCASITPLGSYEQYFGPGTRLTVT.